This T cell receptor (beta chain) was sequenced during a study of blood T cell repertoires in COVID-19. Study details: Italy, Spain and the United States were the sources of the convalescent and acute COVID-19 samples. T cells, B-cell-depleted T cells, or PBMCs supplied cDNA or gDNA.

In the source study's methods: Estimation of nucleated cell counts was performed using reference gene primer amplification. Profiling relied on immunoSEQ multiplex PCR, and the TCRdb table lists in-frame clones only, not all of them. V, J and clone size were drawn from that table, and D and trimming were deduced from the DNA. The repertoire holds some 250,000 clones, with about 68% as singletons. The J segment lost 7 bases and the V segment lost 5 bases, leaving 8 bases of the junction unmatched. CDR3 length equals 14 residues. Germline values: CDR1 LGHNT, CDR2 FRNRAP. The sequence was collected from a woman aged 80 or older with acute or convalescent COVID-19. The chain couples TRBV12-5 to TRBJ2-3; TRBD2 matches 8 bases. Sequenced sample: peripheral blood. The CDR3 DNA reads as TGTGCTAGTGGTGGCCACGGGGGGGCTTATACGCAGTATTTT. Residues: CASGGHGGAYTQYF.